This T cell receptor beta chain was observed in a study of cytotoxic CD8 clonotypes in ibrutinib-treated CLL. With V trimmed by 6 bases and J by 3 bases, 10 bases remained unmatched. Germline lookup yields CDR1 MDHEN and CDR2 SYDVKM. The CDR3 extends over 15 amino acids. This table comes from immunoSEQ multiplex PCR, and its TCRdb copy is limited to in-frame clones, with some not included. This sample has 53,000 or so clones, with nearly 55% found just once. This clone appeared once. Its antigen is unidentified. General observations from the study: Patients had baseline clonality above age-matched healthy donors, and this clonality moved with circulating CD8+ T-cell counts.

Extraction of approximately 2 micrograms of genomic DNA from cryopreserved PBMCs supplied material for TCR beta libraries. This receptor was identified in a human donor with chronic lymphocytic leukemia. Sequencing was performed on PBMCs, taken at disease progression, from a patient treated with ibrutinib. V and J are TRBV28 and TRBJ2-7, with 8 bases that match TRBD1. The CDR3 coding sequence is TGTGCCAGCAGACCCACTCCGGGACAGGACTACGAGCAGTACTTC. Protein product: CASRPTPGQDYEQYF. The entire variable domain, with the rest obtained from reference TRBV28 and TRBJ2-7, is as follows: DVKVTQSSRYLVKRTGEKVFLECVQDMDHENMFWYRQDPGLGLRLIYFSYDVKMKEKGDIPEGYSVSREKKERFSLILESASTNQTSMYLCASRPTPGQDYEQYFGPGTRLTVT.